A single sample is the source of the 14 T cell receptor beta chains below, sequenced in a study of T cells after yellow fever vaccination. TCRdb ran MiXCR on the 5' RACE reads and lists one entry per CDR3 protein. The data contain some 350,000 distinct CDR3 sequences, roughly 8.7% of them seen just once; the ten biggest clones take up approximately 19%. The sequenced sample was PBMCs, obtained on the day of the first yellow fever vaccination. These receptors were collected from a man aged 18 to 30 who received the YFV17D yellow fever vaccine.

The chain has TRBV5-1 and TRBJ2-5, with TRBD2 matching over 7 bases. The germline V gene encodes CDR1 SGHRS and CDR2 YFSETQ. This CDR3 is 16 amino acids long. J was trimmed by 0 bases and V by 0 bases; bases with no gene match: 5. CDR3: CASSLGPSGHQETQYF. Written as DNA, the CDR3 is TGCGCCAGCAGCTTGGGTCCTAGCGGCCACCAAGAGACCCAGTACTTC.

On this clonotype: This may stem from a read error, because a much larger clone lies one nucleotide away. The rearrangement links TRBV29-1 to TRBJ1-4; D possibly corresponds to TRBD1 (6 bases). From germline, CDR1 is SQVTM and CDR2 ANQGSEA. This CDR3 comprises 14 residues. The CDR3 loop reads CSGTLQGTNEILFF. Written as DNA, the CDR3 is TGCAGCGGTACCCTGCAGGGGACTAATGAAATACTGTTTTTT.

This clonotype has only a few counts. The CDR3 bases are TGCAGTGCGGGGGGGGGCCAGGTTCAGACCTACGAGCAGTACTTC. Translated, it gives CSAGGGQVQTYEQYF. V is TRBV20-1 and J is TRBJ2-7; possible D gene TRBD2, 7 bases. The CDR3 is 15 residues long. Trimming shortened V by 6 bases and J by 2 bases, and 20 bases separated the two germline ends. Germline V gene sequence: CDR1 DFQATT, CDR2 SNEGSKA (reference sequence).

There are a few counts of this clonotype. V is TRBV20-1 and J is TRBJ2-1, with unresolved D. Germline lookup yields CDR1 DFQATT and CDR2 SNEGSKA (reference sequence). Trimming took 0 bases from V and 10 from J, leaving 22 bases between them. The CDR3 loop spans 16 amino acids. DNA for the CDR3: TGCAGTGCTAGAGATGACCCTCCCTTAAAGCCCAGGGAGCAGTTCTTC. Translating it yields CSARDDPPLKPREQFF.

This clonotype showed up many times. This sequence joins TRBV11-2 and TRBJ2-2; 8 nucleotides line up with TRBD2. Germline assignment: CDR1 SGHAT and CDR2 FQNNGV. The CDR3 totals 18 residues. The trim removed 5 bases at V and 6 bases at J, leaving 17 bases unmatched. The CDR3 bases are TGTGCCAGCAGCGCGCGGATTGCGGGGGGAAGAGCGGCCGGGGAGCTGTTTTTT. It specifies CASSARIAGGRAAGELFF. The whole variable domain, filled in from reference TRBV11-2 and TRBJ2-2, reads EAGVAQSPRYKIIEKRQSVAFWCNPISGHATLYWYQQILGQGPKLLIQFQNNGVVDDSQLPKDRFSAERLKGVDSTLKIQPAKLEDSAVYLCASSARIAGGRAAGELFFGEGSRLTVL.

This clonotype was detected only a few times. The V and J genes are TRBV6-5 and TRBJ2-2, with TRBD1 identical over 7 bases. V dropped 2 bases and J dropped 2; count of bases not matched to a gene: 8. The germline V gene has CDR1 MNHEY and CDR2 SVGAGI. This CDR3 region has 17 residues. The CDR3 sequence is CASSYGVRGFNTGELFF. The CDR3 DNA reads as TGTGCCAGCAGTTACGGTGTCAGGGGGTTTAACACCGGGGAGCTGTTTTTT.

This clonotype was counted only a few times. This sequence joins TRBV6-5 and TRBJ2-1, with D unclear. The length of the CDR3 is 16 residues. The germline V gene encodes CDR1 MNHEY and CDR2 SVGAGI. The V end lost 0 bases, the J end lost 6 bases, and 15 bases lay between the germline ends. The CDR3 region has the DNA TGTGCCAGCAGTTACTCGAAACGGTACCTGGTCAATGAGCAGTTCTTC. Translated: CASSYSKRYLVNEQFF.

This clonotype was seen a handful of times. This rearrangement joins TRBV6-1 to TRBJ2-4, with D perhaps matching TRBD2 (6 bases). V gave up 7 bases and J gave up 6 bases, with 16 bases separating them. The germline V gene has CDR1 MNHNS and CDR2 SASEGT. This CDR3 region has 14 residues. The CDR3 DNA reads TGTGCCAGCACCACATTAATGGGAGGAAACATTCAGTACTTC. This encodes CASTTLMGGNIQYF.

Only a few counts were recorded for this clonotype. The chain joins TRBV3-1 to TRBJ1-2; 9 bases match TRBD1. The CDR3 covers 15 residues. Germline CDR1 and CDR2: LGHDT and YNNKEL (reference sequence). The junction had 6 bases not matched to a gene; V was cut back by 3 bases and J by 4 bases. This CDR3 reads CASSQRTGATYGYTF. CDR3 nucleotides: TGTGCCAGCAGCCAGCGGACAGGGGCGACCTATGGCTACACCTTC. The full variable domain, completed using reference TRBV3-1 and TRBJ1-2, is DTAVSQTPKYLVTQMGNDKSIKCEQNLGHDTMYWYKQDSKKFLKIMFSYNNKELIINETVPNRFSPKSPDKAHLNLHINSLELGDSAVYFCASSQRTGATYGYTFGSGTRLTVV.

This rearrangement joins TRBV18 to TRBJ2-5, with no clear D. The CDR3 covers 15 residues. The V end was cut by 3 bases, the J end by 2 bases, with 13 bases between. In germline, CDR1 is KGHSH, CDR2 LQKENI. Here the CDR3 reads CASSPVMLYQETQYF. The CDR3 DNA reads as TGTGCCAGCTCACCGGTGATGCTTTATCAAGAGACCCAGTACTTC.

The V call is TRBV10-2, the J call TRBJ2-7; perhaps TRBD1 as D (6 bases). Germline loops: CDR1 WSHSY, CDR2 SAAADI. Between the trimmed V and J ends, which lost 6 bases and 6 bases, there was a span of 15 bases. There are 13 residues in the CDR3. The CDR3 region is CASRSQGIGEQYF. CDR3 bases: TGCGCCAGCAGGTCACAGGGTATAGGCGAGCAGTACTTC.

Concerning this clonotype itself: Just one base apart from a much larger clone, this may be a read error. The conserved phenylalanine or tryptophan normally closing the CDR3 is absent here, so this likely arose from a read error. The chain links TRBV12-3 or TRBV12-4 to TRBJ2-5; the D gene could be TRBD1 or TRBD2 (5 bases each). The CDR3 sequence is 11 residues long. Trimming removed 6 bases from V and 3 bases from J, with 5 bases in between. The CDR3 DNA sequence: TGTGCCAGCAGGGGGGAAGAGACCCAGTACTCC. Its translation is CASRGEETQYS.

In its sample, this clonotype was seen a few times. The V gene is TRBV9, the J gene TRBJ1-2; D call uncertain. The CDR3 spans 13 residues. The V and J ends lost 4 bases and 4 bases respectively, with 11 bases between them. In germline, CDR1 is SGDLS, CDR2 YYNGEE. In nucleotides, the CDR3 is TGTGCCAGCAGCCCCAGTCTGGCCTATGGCTACACCTTC. It specifies CASSPSLAYGYTF. Full variable domain (remainder filled in from reference TRBV9 and TRBJ1-2): DSGVTQTPKHLITATGQRVTLRCSPRSGDLSVYWYQQSLDQGLQFLIQYYNGEERAKGNILERFSAQQFPDLHSELNLSSLELGDSALYFCASSPSLAYGYTFGSGTRLTVV.

This clonotype turned up a few times. The chain joins TRBV6-5 to TRBJ1-5; TRBD1 aligns across 11 bases. The CDR3 extends over 15 amino acids. The germline CDR1 and CDR2 sequences are MNHEY and SVGAGI. The trim removed 4 bases at V and 1 base at J, leaving 0 bases unmatched. The CDR3 region has the DNA TGTGCCAGCAGTTGGGACAGGGGGAGCAATCAGCCCCAGCATTTT. Translation gives CASSWDRGSNQPQHF.